These T cell receptor beta chains were read from a single sample in a study of T-cell reconstitution after alpha-beta-depleted transplantation in children. In TCRdb, the PCR reads were re-called with MiXCR into one record per CDR3 protein. The sample consists of approximately 650,000 distinct CDR3 sequences, around 13% of them appearing once. Specimen: PBMCs, collected before TCRalphabeta/CD19-depleted stem cell transplant. These receptors all come from a girl aged 2-10 years with congenital amegakaryocytic thrombocytopenia, due to receive a stem cell transplant. Both conserved end residues are part of each CDR3. Fields, in order: D gene, V gene, J gene, clone size, CDR3 DNA, CDR3 protein. A D gene is named only where the DNA matches it firmly. Size is omitted from some rows. Given values are once, few, many or a class for expanded clones.

d_gene: NA; v_gene: TRBV12-3/TRBV12-4; j_gene: TRBJ1-1; abundance: few; CDR3nt: TGTGCCAGCAGTTTAGCAGGAGGGCATCCTCCCCCTTTCTTT; CDR3aa: CASSLAGGHPPPFF
d_gene: NA; v_gene: TRBV19; j_gene: TRBJ1-1; abundance: NA; CDR3nt: TGTGCCAGAGGACAGTCTGAAGCTTTCTTT; CDR3aa: CARGQSEAFF
d_gene: TRBD2; v_gene: TRBV6-5; j_gene: TRBJ2-1; abundance: many; CDR3nt: TGTGCCAGCAGTACTCCTTCGCGGGAGGGCGGCCGAAGTCCTGAGCAGTTCTTC; CDR3aa: CASSTPSREGGRSPEQFF
d_gene: NA; v_gene: TRBV5-1; j_gene: TRBJ2-7; abundance: NA; CDR3nt: TGCGCCAGCAGCTTGATTAAGTCCGAGCAGTACTTC; CDR3aa: CASSLIKSEQYF
d_gene: NA; v_gene: TRBV5-1; j_gene: TRBJ2-2; abundance: many; CDR3nt: TGCGCCAGCATGTTCACCGGGGAGCTGTTTTTT; CDR3aa: CASMFTGELFF
d_gene: NA; v_gene: TRBV29-1; j_gene: TRBJ2-1; abundance: many; CDR3nt: TGCAGCGTTTATTTCAGGGCCGGTGAGCAGTTCTTC; CDR3aa: CSVYFRAGEQFF
d_gene: NA; v_gene: TRBV20-1; j_gene: TRBJ2-2; abundance: NA; CDR3nt: TGCAGTGCTAGTGGCGGGTACGGCGGGGAGCTGTTTTTT; CDR3aa: CSASGGYGGELFF
d_gene: TRBD2; v_gene: TRBV29-1; j_gene: TRBJ2-5; abundance: many; CDR3nt: TGCAGCGTTGAGGGGACTAGCGGACAAGAGACCCAGTACTTC; CDR3aa: CSVEGTSGQETQYF
d_gene: TRBD2; v_gene: TRBV18; j_gene: TRBJ2-5; abundance: few; CDR3nt: TGTGCCAGCTCACCATCAAGCGGGAGTGCGTCGGTAGAGACCCAGTACTTC; CDR3aa: CASSPSSGSASVETQYF
d_gene: NA; v_gene: TRBV20-1; j_gene: TRBJ2-7; abundance: many; CDR3nt: TGCAGTTCCAGGGGGGATAACTCCTACGAGCAGTACTTC; CDR3aa: CSSRGDNSYEQYF
d_gene: NA; v_gene: TRBV12-3/TRBV12-4; j_gene: TRBJ2-7; abundance: many; CDR3nt: TGTGCCAGCAGTTTCGGCGGGACACTGTCCAGCGAGCAGTACTTC; CDR3aa: CASSFGGTLSSEQYF
d_gene: TRBD2; v_gene: TRBV7-8; j_gene: TRBJ2-7; abundance: NA; CDR3nt: TGTGCCAGCACCACCATCGGACTAGCGGGAGACGAGCAGTACTTC; CDR3aa: CASTTIGLAGDEQYF
d_gene: NA; v_gene: TRBV20-1; j_gene: TRBJ1-5; abundance: many; CDR3nt: TGCAGTGCTAGAGGTGCGGGTCTGGGAGGCTGGTCAAATCAGCCCCAGCATTTT; CDR3aa: CSARGAGLGGWSNQPQHF
d_gene: NA; v_gene: TRBV2; j_gene: TRBJ1-5; abundance: NA; CDR3nt: TGTGCCAGCGAGGAGGGGAATAGCCATCAGCCCCAGCATTTT; CDR3aa: CASEEGNSHQPQHF
d_gene: TRBD2; v_gene: TRBV20-1; j_gene: TRBJ2-1; abundance: many; CDR3nt: TGCAGTGCTAGTGATTCCCGGGAGGCGAAAGTAAATGAGCAGTTCTTC; CDR3aa: CSASDSREAKVNEQFF
d_gene: TRBD2; v_gene: TRBV20-1; j_gene: TRBJ2-1; abundance: many; CDR3nt: TGCAGTACGGGACTAGCGGGAGATCGGTCCTACAATGAGCAGTTCTTC; CDR3aa: CSTGLAGDRSYNEQFF
d_gene: NA; v_gene: TRBV11-2; j_gene: TRBJ2-7; abundance: NA; CDR3nt: TGTGCCAGCAGCTTAGATAGTGATTACGGGGGAGGTACCCCCTACGAGCAGTACTTC; CDR3aa: CASSLDSDYGGGTPYEQYF
d_gene: TRBD2; v_gene: TRBV3-1; j_gene: TRBJ2-1; abundance: NA; CDR3nt: TGTGCCAGCAGCCCTATAGCGGGAGTCTACAATGAGCAGTTCTTC; CDR3aa: CASSPIAGVYNEQFF
d_gene: NA; v_gene: TRBV20-1; j_gene: TRBJ2-7; abundance: many; CDR3nt: TGCAGTGCTTCGCGTTTTGTCCACGAGCAGTACTTC; CDR3aa: CSASRFVHEQYF
d_gene: NA; v_gene: TRBV20-1; j_gene: TRBJ1-1; abundance: many; CDR3nt: TGCAGTGCTAGGCCGGGAACCTCGAGCACTGAAGCTTTCTTT; CDR3aa: CSARPGTSSTEAFF
d_gene: NA; v_gene: TRBV24-1; j_gene: TRBJ1-1; abundance: few; CDR3nt: TGTGCCACCAGTGACAGGGACACTGAAGCTTTCTTT; CDR3aa: CATSDRDTEAFF
d_gene: TRBD2; v_gene: TRBV29-1; j_gene: TRBJ2-1; abundance: many; CDR3nt: TGCAGCGTTGGAGTAAGCGGGAGGGCGGATGAGCAGTTCTTC; CDR3aa: CSVGVSGRADEQFF
d_gene: TRBD2; v_gene: TRBV12-3/TRBV12-4; j_gene: TRBJ2-7; abundance: few; CDR3nt: TGTGCCAGCAGACCGACTAGCGGGACTCGCGAGCAGTACTTC; CDR3aa: CASRPTSGTREQYF
d_gene: TRBD1; v_gene: TRBV25-1; j_gene: TRBJ2-7; abundance: many; CDR3nt: TGTGCCAGCAGTGCACGGGACAGGGACTACGAGCAGTACTTC; CDR3aa: CASSARDRDYEQYF
d_gene: NA; v_gene: TRBV2; j_gene: TRBJ2-5; abundance: many; CDR3nt: TGTGCCAGCAGTGAGTCGGAGACCCAGTACTTC; CDR3aa: CASSESETQYF
d_gene: NA; v_gene: TRBV11-2; j_gene: TRBJ2-2; abundance: few; CDR3nt: TGTGCCAGCAGCTCCTCGTCCCCGAACACCGGGGAGCTGTTTTTT; CDR3aa: CASSSSSPNTGELFF
d_gene: NA; v_gene: TRBV5-1; j_gene: TRBJ2-2; abundance: many; CDR3nt: TGCGCCAGCCCCGACGGGAACACCGGGGAGCTGTTTTTT; CDR3aa: CASPDGNTGELFF